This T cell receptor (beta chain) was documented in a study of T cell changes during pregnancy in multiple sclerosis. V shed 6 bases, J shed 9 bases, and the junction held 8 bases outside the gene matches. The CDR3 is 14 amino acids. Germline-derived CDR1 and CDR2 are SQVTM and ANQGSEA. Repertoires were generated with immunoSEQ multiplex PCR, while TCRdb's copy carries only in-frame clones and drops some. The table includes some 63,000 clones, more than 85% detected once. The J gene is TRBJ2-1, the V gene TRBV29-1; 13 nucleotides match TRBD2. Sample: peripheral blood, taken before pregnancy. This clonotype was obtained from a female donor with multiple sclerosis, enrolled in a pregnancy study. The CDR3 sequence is CSVRLAGGRGEQFF. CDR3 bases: TGCAGCGTGCGACTAGCGGGGGGCAGGGGTGAGCAGTTCTTC.